The 4 T cell receptor beta chains given below trace back to one sample, sequenced in a study of response to subunit inactivated influenza vaccine. TCRdb re-derived calls from the RT-PCR reads in MiXCR, one entry per CDR3 protein. The sample holds 450,000 to 600,000 distinct CDR3 sequences, approximately 7.1% seen once. The sequences come from PBMCs from blood, collected roughly 24 months after vaccination. Receptors originate from a man aged 50 to 69 who received an inactivated influenza vaccine.

This clonotype was found a few times. The rearrangement links TRBV6-2 or TRBV6-3 to TRBJ2-1; D unresolved. The CDR3 loop spans 16 amino acids. Germline CDR1 is MNHEY and CDR2 is SVGEGT. The V end lost 0 bases, the J end lost 5 bases, and 14 bases lay between the germline ends. The CDR3 DNA reads TGTGCCAGCAGTTACTCGAGTTTAAGGCAGCACAATGAGCAGTTCTTC. This gives the protein CASSYSSLRQHNEQFF.

Comment on this clonotype: A clone one base away is much larger, so this may be a read error. The J gene is TRBJ2-6, the V gene TRBV6-2 or TRBV6-3; 9 nucleotides align to TRBD2. With 3 bases clipped from V and 1 base from J, the junction kept 16 bases outside the gene matches. CDR1 MNHEY and CDR2 SVGEGT come from the germline V gene. CDR3 length: 21 residues. The CDR3 here is CASSYGTSRGASESGANVLTF. The CDR3 DNA is TGTGCCAGCAGTTATGGGACTAGCAGGGGGGCAAGCGAGTCTGGGGCCAACGTCCTGACTTTC.

This clonotype was seen at least ten times. The J gene is TRBJ2-7, the V gene TRBV12-3 or TRBV12-4; TRBD2 agrees at 7 bases. The V gene end was trimmed by 5 bases and the J gene end by 3 bases; junction bases not matched to a gene: 10. This CDR3 comprises 15 residues. The CDR3 spells CASSSERGPLYEQYF. The CDR3 DNA reads TGTGCCAGCAGTAGCGAGCGGGGACCCCTCTACGAGCAGTACTTC.

This clonotype was picked up a small number of times. The chain recombines TRBV4-1 with TRBJ2-1; 7 bases align to TRBD2. Trimming cost V 3 bases and J 8 bases; bases outside gene matches: 4. CDR3 length: 13 amino acids. Germline V lookup: CDR1 MGHRA, CDR2 YSYEKL. This CDR3 is CASSQRLADEQFF. The CDR3 coding sequence is TGCGCCAGCAGCCAGAGACTAGCTGATGAGCAGTTCTTC.